This T cell receptor beta chain derives from a study of T cells in Graves' hyperthyroidism and ophthalmopathy. There were TCR beta CDR3 regions amplified from RNA transcripts. In the first-round RT-PCR of the TCR CDR3, the HTBI primer set was used. One entry per CDR3 protein results from TCRdb running MiXCR on the multiplex PCR reads. The table shows roughly 100,000 distinct CDR3 sequences, with approximately 40% occurring only once. Germline CDR1 is SEHNR and CDR2 is FQNEAQ (reference sequence). The CDR3 runs 18 residues. With 5 bases removed from V and 0 bases from J, the gap between germline ends came to 20 bases. This clonotype appeared a few times. Researchers defined stable Graves' hyperthyroidism as no ophthalmopathy progression within 18 months. Patients were excluded for uncontrolled infection, other autoimmune disease, pregnancy or lactation.

The sample comprised peripheral blood or thyroid tissue (not recorded which). The sequence came from a woman in her thirties with Graves' hyperthyroidism. This chain links TRBV7-9 with TRBJ1-3; maybe TRBD1 (5 bases). The CDR3 nucleotides read TGTGCCAGCAGCCGGACTTTAGGGACTGCCATCTCTGGAAACACCATATATTTT. Its protein is CASSRTLGTAISGNTIYF.